This TCR beta chain was sequenced during a study of molecular identifiers for immune sequencing clone quantification (dated 2018 in TCRdb). Turning to the overall study: In a replicate experiment, RNA from about 20,000 or 100,000 naive CD8 T cells was split into five aliquots, four of which were sequenced. The study was a methods study using CD8 T cells to benchmark molecular-identifier clustering-based TCR repertoire sequencing (MIDCIRS) and TCR RNA copy counting.

Libraries were made using PCR. The data were produced on an Illumina HiSeq 4000. Preparation of bulk TCR libraries followed a previously described approach, with the TCR primers listed in Table S5. Total RNA was purified with the Qiagen AllPrep DNA/RNA kit. Reads from multiple sequencing runs of the same library were pooled before analysis. The source study handled its data this way. Only reads with exact TCR constant sequence were kept, trimmed to 150 nt, and grouped by their 12-nt molecular barcodes. Within each barcode group, reads were sub-clustered at a 15% Levenshtein threshold, and quality-weighted consensus sequences were built per RNA molecule. Non-functional sequences were filtered out, along with any lower-count sequence sitting one edit away from another sequence. Barcode sub-clusters with fewer than 20% of the maximum read count were removed, based on fitting two negative binomial distributions. Using fastp at Q25 and MiXCR, TCRdb reprocessed the public reads and kept productive beta chains. Duplicate CDR3 protein sequences are folded into a single record with the most common DNA and genes. Here the V and J calls rest on TCRdb's processing, not on the authors' analysis. The sample table shows about 510,000 distinct CDR3 sequences, and about a fifth are seen once. Around 0.84% of the sample is in the top ten clones.

Points the paper makes about the study in general: Spiked-in Jurkat TCR RNA (approximately 10 copies' worth), which is not part of the donor repertoire, was contained in the naive libraries. Clones above 20 RNA copies held over 99% of molecules in CMV-specific effector cells but under 1% in naive cells. Without barcode sub-clustering, chimeric consensus sequences inflated TCR diversity; chimeras reached as high as 47%. Highly expanded clone sizes could be underestimated if identical TCR molecules share a barcode. Modeling gave about three recovered TCR RNA copies per cell versus 8 to 10 by digital PCR, implying about 30% capture efficiency. Spiked-in Jurkat TCR RNA equal to a single cell's worth was reported to be detectable even within 1,200,000 naive CD8 T cells.

In this sample, this clonotype turned up a few times. The target of this receptor is not known. Qualities for individual bases were not recorded, and no much larger clone is one base off. From the germline V gene, CDR1 is SGHDN and CDR2 is FVKESK. The germline ends are 15 bases apart after V is trimmed by 0 bases and J by 4 bases. The cysteine opens and the phenylalanine closes a CDR3 of 17 amino acids. Solely the CDR3 DNA is kept, with 51 bases framed from the first base. Libraries of naive CD8 T cells were generated from roughly 20,000 to 1,000,000 sorted cells, with 10%, 30% or 50% of the purified RNA used. On a BD FACSAria II, naive CD8 T cells were FACS-sorted as CD8+CD4-CCR7+CD45RA+ and collected into RLT Plus buffer. To test detection sensitivity, Jurkat RNA equal to some 11 TCR copies was added to samples of roughly 18,000-1,000,000 naive CD8 T cells. Enrichment of CD8 T cells was done with RosetteSep CD8+ T Cell Enrichment Cocktail plus Ficoll-Paque, and ACK red cell lysis came afterward.

Input material: naive CD8+ T cells from blood, with Jurkat cell RNA spiked in. The cell subset or site label for this specimen denotes: FACS-sorted CD8+CD4-CCR7+CD45RA+ naive T cells. Recombination linked TRBV14 to TRBJ2-2; TRBD1 is perhaps the D gene, given 6 matching bases. This clonotype was obtained from a human donor in good health. Some libraries in this study had Jurkat cell RNA spiked in. The sequence in DNA is TGTGCCAGCAGCCAAGATCAGGGGTTGCCCGCCACCGGGGAGCTGTTTTTT. Its amino acids are CASSQDQGLPATGELFF.